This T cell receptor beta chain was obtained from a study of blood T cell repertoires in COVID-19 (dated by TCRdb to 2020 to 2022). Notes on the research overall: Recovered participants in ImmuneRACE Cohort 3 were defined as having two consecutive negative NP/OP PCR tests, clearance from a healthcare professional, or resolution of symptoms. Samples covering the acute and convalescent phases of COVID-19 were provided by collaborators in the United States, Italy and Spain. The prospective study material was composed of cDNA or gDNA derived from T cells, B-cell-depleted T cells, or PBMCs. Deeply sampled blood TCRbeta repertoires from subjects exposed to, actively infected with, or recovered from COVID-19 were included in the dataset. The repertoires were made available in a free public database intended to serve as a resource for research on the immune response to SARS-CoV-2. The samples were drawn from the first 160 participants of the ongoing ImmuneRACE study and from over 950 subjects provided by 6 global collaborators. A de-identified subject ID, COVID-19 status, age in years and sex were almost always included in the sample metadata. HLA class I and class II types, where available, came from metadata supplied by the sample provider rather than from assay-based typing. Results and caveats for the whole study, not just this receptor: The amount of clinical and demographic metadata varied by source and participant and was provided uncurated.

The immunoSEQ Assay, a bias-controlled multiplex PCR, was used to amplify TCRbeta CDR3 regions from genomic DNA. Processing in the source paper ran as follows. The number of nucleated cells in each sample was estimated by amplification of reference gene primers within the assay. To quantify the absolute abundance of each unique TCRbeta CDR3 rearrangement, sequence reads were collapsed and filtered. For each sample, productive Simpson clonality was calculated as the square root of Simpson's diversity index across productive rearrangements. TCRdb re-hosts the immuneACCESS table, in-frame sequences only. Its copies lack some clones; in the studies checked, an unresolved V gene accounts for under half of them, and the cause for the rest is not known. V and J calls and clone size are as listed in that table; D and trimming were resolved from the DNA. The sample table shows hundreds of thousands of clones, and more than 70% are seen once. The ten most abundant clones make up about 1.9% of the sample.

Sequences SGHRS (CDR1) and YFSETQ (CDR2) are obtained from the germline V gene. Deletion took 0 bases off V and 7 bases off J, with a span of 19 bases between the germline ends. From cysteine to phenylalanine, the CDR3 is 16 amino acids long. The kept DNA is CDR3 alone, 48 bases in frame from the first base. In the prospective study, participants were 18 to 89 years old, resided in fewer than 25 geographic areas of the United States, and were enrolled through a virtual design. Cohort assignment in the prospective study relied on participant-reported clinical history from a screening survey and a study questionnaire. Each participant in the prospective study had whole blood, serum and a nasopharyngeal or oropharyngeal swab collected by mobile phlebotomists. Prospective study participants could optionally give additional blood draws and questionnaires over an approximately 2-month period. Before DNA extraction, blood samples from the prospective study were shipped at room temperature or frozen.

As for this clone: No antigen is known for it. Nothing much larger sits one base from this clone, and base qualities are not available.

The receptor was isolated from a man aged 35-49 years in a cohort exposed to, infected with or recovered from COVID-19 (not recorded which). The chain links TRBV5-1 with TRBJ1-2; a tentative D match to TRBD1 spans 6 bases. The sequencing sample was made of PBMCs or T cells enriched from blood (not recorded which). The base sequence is TGCGCCAGCAGCTTGGGATTTAGCAGGGGTGAAGGTGGCTACACCTTC. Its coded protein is CASSLGFSRGEGGYTF.